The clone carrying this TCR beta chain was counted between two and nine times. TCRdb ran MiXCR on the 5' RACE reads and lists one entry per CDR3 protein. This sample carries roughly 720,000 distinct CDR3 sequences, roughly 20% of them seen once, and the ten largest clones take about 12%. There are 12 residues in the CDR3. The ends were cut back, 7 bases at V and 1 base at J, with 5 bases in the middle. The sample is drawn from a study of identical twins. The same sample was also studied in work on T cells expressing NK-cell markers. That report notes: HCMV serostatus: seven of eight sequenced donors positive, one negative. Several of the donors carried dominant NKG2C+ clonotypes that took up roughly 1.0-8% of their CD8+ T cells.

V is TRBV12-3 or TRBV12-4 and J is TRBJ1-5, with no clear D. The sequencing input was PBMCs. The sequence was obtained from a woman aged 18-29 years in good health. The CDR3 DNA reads TGTGCCAGCAAACGGAGCAATCAGCCCCAGCATTTT. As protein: CASKRSNQPQHF.